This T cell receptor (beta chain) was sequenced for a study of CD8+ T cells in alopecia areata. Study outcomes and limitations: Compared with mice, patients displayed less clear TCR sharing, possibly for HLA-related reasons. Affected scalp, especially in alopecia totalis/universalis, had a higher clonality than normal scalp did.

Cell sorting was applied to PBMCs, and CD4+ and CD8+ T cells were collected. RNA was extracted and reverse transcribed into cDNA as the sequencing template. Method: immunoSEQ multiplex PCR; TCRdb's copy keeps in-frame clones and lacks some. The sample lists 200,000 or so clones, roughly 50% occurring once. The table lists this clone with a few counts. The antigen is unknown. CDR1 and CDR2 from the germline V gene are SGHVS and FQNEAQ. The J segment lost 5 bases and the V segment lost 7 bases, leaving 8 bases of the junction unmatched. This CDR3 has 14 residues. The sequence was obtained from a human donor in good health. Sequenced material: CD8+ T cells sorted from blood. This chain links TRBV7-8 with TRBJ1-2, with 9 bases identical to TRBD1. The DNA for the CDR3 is TGTGCCAGCACCAGGGGACAGGGACCTTATGGCTACACCTTC. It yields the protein CASTRGQGPYGYTF.